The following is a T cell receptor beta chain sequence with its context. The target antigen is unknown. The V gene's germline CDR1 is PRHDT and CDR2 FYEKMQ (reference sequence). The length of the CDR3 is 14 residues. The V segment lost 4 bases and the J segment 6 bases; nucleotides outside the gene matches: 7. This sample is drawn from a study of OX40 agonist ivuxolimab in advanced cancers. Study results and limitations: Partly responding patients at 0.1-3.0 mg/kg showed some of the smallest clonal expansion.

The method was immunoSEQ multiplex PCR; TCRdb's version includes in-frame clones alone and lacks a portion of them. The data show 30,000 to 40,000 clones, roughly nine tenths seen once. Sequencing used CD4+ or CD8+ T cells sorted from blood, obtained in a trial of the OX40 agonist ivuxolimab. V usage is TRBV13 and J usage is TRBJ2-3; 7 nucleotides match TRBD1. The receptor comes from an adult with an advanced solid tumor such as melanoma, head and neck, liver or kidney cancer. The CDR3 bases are TGTGCCAGCAGCTCACCGACAGGGTCGGATACGCAGTATTTT. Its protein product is CASSSPTGSDTQYF.